This T cell receptor beta chain was captured by sequencing in a study of shared clonotypes between healthy human individuals. Per the authors' pipeline: Quality scores were absent from the junction-only immunoSEQ sequences, so filtering differed. This table comes from immunoSEQ multiplex PCR, and its TCRdb copy is limited to in-frame clones, with some not included. V, J and clone size are those of that table, while D and trimming were read from the DNA. The sample includes 600,000 to 750,000 clones, 55% to 75% of them seen just once. The germline V gene encodes CDR1 KGHSH and CDR2 LQKENI. The CDR3 runs to 16 residues. Trimming took 6 bases from V and 0 from J; bases not matched to a gene: 4.

The TCR was taken from a woman aged 25-40 years in good health. The chain uses TRBV18 and TRBJ2-1, with TRBD2 identical over 11 bases. The sample taken for sequencing was memory CD4+ T cells sorted from blood. Subset specified: CD45RA-negative fraction. CDR3 in amino acids: CASSLAGGFSYNEQFF. The CDR3 nucleotides read TGTGCCAGCTCTCTAGCGGGAGGCTTCTCCTACAATGAGCAGTTCTTC.